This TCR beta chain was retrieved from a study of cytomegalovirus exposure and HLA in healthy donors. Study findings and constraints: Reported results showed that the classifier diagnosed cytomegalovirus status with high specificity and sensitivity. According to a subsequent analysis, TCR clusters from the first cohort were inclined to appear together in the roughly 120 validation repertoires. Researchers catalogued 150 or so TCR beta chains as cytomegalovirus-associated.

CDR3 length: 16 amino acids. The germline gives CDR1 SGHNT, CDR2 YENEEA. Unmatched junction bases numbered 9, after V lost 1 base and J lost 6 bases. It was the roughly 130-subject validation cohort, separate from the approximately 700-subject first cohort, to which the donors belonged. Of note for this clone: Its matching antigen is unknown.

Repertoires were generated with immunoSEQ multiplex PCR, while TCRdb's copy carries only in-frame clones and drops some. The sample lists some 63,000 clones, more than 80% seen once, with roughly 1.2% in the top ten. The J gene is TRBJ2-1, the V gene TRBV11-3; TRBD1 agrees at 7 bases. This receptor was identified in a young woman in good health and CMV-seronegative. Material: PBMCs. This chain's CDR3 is CASSLGDSGGANEQFF. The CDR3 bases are TGTGCCAGCAGCTTAGGGGACAGTGGGGGTGCCAATGAGCAGTTCTTC.